The clone carrying this T cell receptor (beta chain) has just a few counts. The antigen is unknown. The data belong to a study of T and B cells in COVID-19 patients. The germline gives CDR1 DFQATT, CDR2 SNEGSKA (reference sequence). The CDR3 has 15 residues. Trimming removed 6 bases from V and 4 bases from J; junction bases left unmatched: 9. Multiplex PCR with BIOMED2 TRB-A/B primer pools amplified TRB rearrangements. TCRdb itself ran the multiplex PCR reads through MiXCR, one entry per CDR3 protein. The table includes a few thousand distinct CDR3 sequences, less than 35% detected once. Study results and limitations: There were over 2,000 TCR clusters exclusive to the recovered cohort, around 32 with low generation probability. CD4+, regulatory T cell, CD8+ and sorted SARS-CoV-2-responsive or tetramer+ T cells were not yet sequenced.

TRB was amplified from around 250-500 ng of blood genomic DNA. The chain carries TRBV20-1 and TRBJ2-2; TRBD1 matches at 9 bases. The sequenced sample was blood. This TCR was sampled from a human donor with active COVID-19. CDR3 in amino acids: CSALVRDRATGELFF. The DNA of the CDR3 is TGCAGTGCCCTGGTAAGGGACAGGGCCACCGGGGAGCTGTTTTTT.